One and the same sample provided the 15 T cell receptor beta chains below, sequenced in a study of T cells after yellow fever vaccination. TCRdb recomputed calls from the 5' RACE reads with MiXCR, one row per CDR3 protein. The data show fewer than 500,000 distinct CDR3 sequences, around 20% seen once. The sample was PBMCs, taken before the yellow fever booster vaccination. The receptor source for this set is a man aged 18-30 years who received the YFV17D yellow fever vaccine.

This chain connects TRBV6-4 to TRBJ2-3; 10 bases fit TRBD1. The germline gives CDR1 MRHNA, CDR2 SNTAGT. V lost 3 bases to trimming and J lost 2 bases; unmatched junction nucleotides: 2. CDR3 size: 15 residues. CDR3 in amino acids: CASSEGTGDTDTQYF. Written as DNA, the CDR3 is TGTGCCAGCAGTGAAGGGACAGGGGACACAGATACGCAGTATTTT.

This clonotype was found a few times. This chain connects TRBV4-1 to TRBJ2-5, with D perhaps TRBD1 or TRBD2 (5 bases each). This CDR3 is 13 amino acids long. Germline CDR1 is MGHRA and CDR2 is YSYEKL. Trimming cost V 1 base and J 13 bases, with 16 bases left between them. CDR3 bases: TGCGCCAGCAGCCAAGTAGGGACGGCCAATCCGTACTTC. Translated, it gives CASSQVGTANPYF.

The rearrangement uses TRBV28 and TRBJ1-2, with D perhaps TRBD1 (6 bases). Trimming cost V 6 bases and J 8 bases, with 10 bases left between them. CDR1 is MDHEN, CDR2 SYDVKM, per germline. There are 11 residues in the CDR3. The CDR3: CASSTGQGYTF. The CDR3 DNA is TGTGCCAGCAGCACTGGACAGGGCTACACCTTC.

Only a few counts were recorded for this clonotype. The V and J genes are TRBV7-9 and TRBJ2-1, with 7 positions matching TRBD1. This CDR3 spans 16 amino acids. With V trimmed by 5 bases and J by 3 bases, 10 bases remained unmatched. The germline V gene encodes CDR1 SEHNR and CDR2 FQNEAQ (reference sequence). CDR3 loop: CASSPRGQENYNEQFF. The CDR3 DNA sequence: TGTGCCAGCAGCCCACGCGGACAGGAAAACTACAATGAGCAGTTCTTC. Complete variable domain (other parts from reference TRBV7-9 and TRBJ2-1): DTGVSQNPRHKITKRGQNVTFRCDPISEHNRLYWYRQTLGQGPEFLTYFQNEAQLEKSRLLSDRFSAERPKGSFSTLEIQRTEQGDSAMYLCASSPRGQENYNEQFFGPGTRLTVL.

This clonotype was seen only a few times. The chain is built from TRBV5-1 and TRBJ2-1; D remains unclear. Germline V gene sequence: CDR1 SGHRS, CDR2 YFSETQ. The CDR3 loop spans 16 amino acids. V gave up 0 bases and J gave up 2 bases, with 12 bases separating them. The CDR3 DNA reads as TGCGCCAGCAGCTTGGACCCCTTTGATGCCTACAATGAGCAGTTCTTC. Translating gives CASSLDPFDAYNEQFF.

The gene calls are TRBV14 and TRBJ2-7; 7 bases match TRBD2. Trimming took 4 bases from V and 7 from J; bases not matched to a gene: 13. This CDR3 has 15 amino acids. The germline CDR1 and CDR2 sequences are SGHDN and FVKESK. The CDR3 sequence: CASSPPGLPFWEQYF. CDR3 DNA: TGTGCCAGCAGCCCCCCGGGACTACCCTTTTGGGAGCAGTACTTC.

This CDR3 is CASSLDSSPGSNQPQHF. The CDR3 nucleotides are TGTGCCAGCAGCTTAGACTCCTCCCCGGGGAGCAATCAGCCCCAGCATTTT. J is TRBJ1-5 and V is TRBV7-8; D remains ambiguous. With 1 base removed from V and 1 base from J, the gap between germline ends came to 14 bases. In germline, CDR1 is SGHVS, CDR2 FQNEAQ. The CDR3 is made up of 17 amino acids.

This sequence joins TRBV21-1 and TRBJ2-7; TRBD1 is the table's D call, not checked against the DNA. TRBV21-1 is deemed a pseudogene. There are 17 residues in the CDR3. The CDR3 spells CASSKSGIGASSYEQYF. The CDR3 nucleotides are TGTGCCAGCAGCAAATCCGGTATCGGGGCCAGCTCCTACGAGCAGTACTTC.

The chain carries TRBV24-1 and TRBJ1-5; a weak D match, TRBD1 (6 bases). The CDR3 is 18 residues long. Trimming removed 2 bases from V and 2 bases from J, with 18 bases in between. Germline-derived CDR1 and CDR2 are KGHDR and SFDVKD. CDR3 nucleotides: TGTGCCACCAGTGATTCGAGCCGGGGGGCGAAGGGCAATCAGCCCCAGCATTTT. Amino acids: CATSDSSRGAKGNQPQHF.

The rearrangement joins TRBV20-1 to TRBJ1-1; D not resolved. This CDR3 comprises 11 residues. Trimming pared 6 bases from V and 7 bases from J, leaving 12 bases between. CDR1 is DFQATT and CDR2 is SNEGSKA in the germline V gene (reference sequence). CDR3 sequence: CSAPKALEAFF. The CDR3 nucleotides are TGCAGTGCCCCGAAGGCCCTTGAAGCTTTCTTT.

This clonotype was counted only a few times. The V and J genes are TRBV7-2 and TRBJ2-6; D remains ambiguous. V lost 2 bases, J lost 2 bases, and 10 bases lay in between. In germline, CDR1 is SGHTA, CDR2 FQGNSA. The CDR3 totals 16 residues. The CDR3 bases are TGTGCCAGCAGCTTATCTAGAGTCGCTGGGGCCAACGTCCTGACTTTC. Translation: CASSLSRVAGANVLTF.

This chain uses TRBV7-3 with TRBJ2-1; perhaps TRBD2 as D (6 bases). V was pared by 2 bases and J by 5 bases, with 10 bases between. In germline, CDR1 is SGHTA, CDR2 FQGTGA. The length of the CDR3 is 14 residues. CDR3 loop: CASSLSSADNEQFF. The CDR3 DNA reads as TGTGCCAGCAGCTTATCTAGCGCCGACAATGAGCAGTTCTTC.

This clonotype was counted ten times or more. V gene TRBV12-3 or TRBV12-4 combines with J gene TRBJ1-1; no clear D. V was clipped by 8 bases and J by 5 bases, with 9 bases between them. The CDR3 length is 11 residues. CDR3: CASGWATEAFF. In DNA, the CDR3 is TGTGCCAGCGGGTGGGCGACTGAAGCTTTCTTT.

This sequence joins TRBV5-1 and TRBJ1-4, with 8 bases fitting TRBD1. Germline CDR1 reads SGHRS; CDR2 reads YFSETQ. The ends lost 0 bases at V and 5 bases at J; junction bases unmatched: 0. The CDR3 loop spans 14 amino acids. Written as DNA, the CDR3 is TGCGCCAGCAGCTTGGGGACAGGGAATGAAAAACTGTTTTTT. It codes for CASSLGTGNEKLFF. Full variable domain (remainder filled in from reference TRBV5-1 and TRBJ1-4): KAGVTQTPRYLIKTRGQQVTLSCSPISGHRSVSWYQQTPGQGLQFLFEYFSETQRNKGNFPGRFSGRQFSNSRSEMNVSTLELGDSALYLCASSLGTGNEKLFFGSGTQLSVL.

J is TRBJ1-5 and V is TRBV18; 7 bases are shared with TRBD1. Germline values: CDR1 KGHSH, CDR2 LQKENI. Trimming cost V 4 bases and J 0 bases; bases outside gene matches: 24. The CDR3 loop spans 22 amino acids. CDR3 DNA sequence: TGTGCCAGCTCACTCGAGAGTACAGGGGCTGGGTGGCGCGGATATAGCAATCAGCCCCAGCATTTT. Its translation: CASSLESTGAGWRGYSNQPQHF.